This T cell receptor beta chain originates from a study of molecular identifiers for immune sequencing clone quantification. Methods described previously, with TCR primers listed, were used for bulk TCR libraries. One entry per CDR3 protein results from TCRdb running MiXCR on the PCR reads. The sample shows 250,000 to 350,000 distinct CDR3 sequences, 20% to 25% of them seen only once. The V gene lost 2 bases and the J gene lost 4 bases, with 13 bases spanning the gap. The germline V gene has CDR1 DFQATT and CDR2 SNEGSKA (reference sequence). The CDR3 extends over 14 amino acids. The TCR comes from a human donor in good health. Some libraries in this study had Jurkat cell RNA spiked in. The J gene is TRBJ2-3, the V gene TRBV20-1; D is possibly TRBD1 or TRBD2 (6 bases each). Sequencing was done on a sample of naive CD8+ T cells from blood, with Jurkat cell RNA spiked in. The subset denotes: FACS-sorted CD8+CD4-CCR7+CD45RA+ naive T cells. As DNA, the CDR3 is TGCAGTGCTAGATCCCTACGGGGGCCAGATACGCAGTATTTT. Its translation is CSARSLRGPDTQYF.